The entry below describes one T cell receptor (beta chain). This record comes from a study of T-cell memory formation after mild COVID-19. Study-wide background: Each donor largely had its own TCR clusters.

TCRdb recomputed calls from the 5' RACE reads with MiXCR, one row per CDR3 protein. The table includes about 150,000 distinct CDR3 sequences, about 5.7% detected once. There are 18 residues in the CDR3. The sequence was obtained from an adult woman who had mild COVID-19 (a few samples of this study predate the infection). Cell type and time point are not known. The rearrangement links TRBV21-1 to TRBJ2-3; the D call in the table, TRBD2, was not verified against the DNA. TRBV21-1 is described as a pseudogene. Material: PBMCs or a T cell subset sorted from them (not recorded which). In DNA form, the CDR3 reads TGTGCCAGCCCCTTGCACGTAGAAGCGGATCTTAGCACAGATACGCAGTATTTT. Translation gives CASPLHVEADLSTDTQYF.